These T cell receptor beta chains were read from a single sample in a study of T cells expressing NK-cell markers. TCRdb re-called the 5' RACE reads and gives one entry per CDR3 protein, without DNA. The sample shows around 470,000 distinct CDR3 sequences, and about 1.5% sits with its ten largest clones. The sequencing input was blood T cells: a sorted CD56 or NKG2C T cell subset, CD4+ or CD8+ T cells, or bulk PBMC T cells (not recorded which). These receptors were obtained from a woman aged 50 to 65 in good health. Both conserved end residues are part of each CDR3.

J	V	CDR3
TRBJ2-5	TRBV5-1	CASSFYSTRETQYF
TRBJ2-1	TRBV5-1	CASSPEIYNEQFF
TRBJ2-3	TRBV5-1	CASSLGQGRVKTRTDTQYF
TRBJ2-1	TRBV7-2	CASSRSGTSPNEQFF
TRBJ1-2	TRBV9	CASSVEGGSYGYTF
TRBJ2-2	TRBV6-2/TRBV6-3	CASSKGLAGGTGELFF
TRBJ2-7	TRBV7-6	CASTTGSGEQYF
TRBJ2-2	TRBV6-6	CASSYSAPGTGELFF
TRBJ2-5	TRBV12-3/TRBV12-4	CASSLLPPQGAGGTQYF
TRBJ2-5	TRBV29-1	CSAGPPGGGTQETQYF
TRBJ2-7	TRBV4-2	CASSQEVRYEQYF
TRBJ2-5	TRBV24-1	CATSDLNRVRETQYF
TRBJ2-5	TRBV20-1	CSARANSGRVGTQYF
TRBJ2-1	TRBV24-1	CATSVSRGYEQFF
TRBJ2-5	TRBV6-6	CASSRTLSETQYF
TRBJ1-4	TRBV29-1	CSVSQQGTNEKLFF
TRBJ1-2	TRBV29-1	CSVEATANYGYTF
TRBJ2-1	TRBV24-1	CATRGSPYNEQFF
TRBJ2-7	TRBV9	CASSVGSGEVSLQYF
TRBJ1-6	TRBV28	CATIMDTRAGEGSPLHF
TRBJ2-1	TRBV19	CASSIVNQGNNEQFF
TRBJ2-1	TRBV19	CASSITSLSYNEQFF
TRBJ1-1	TRBV21-1	CASSKVGWGYVEAFF
TRBJ2-1	TRBV12-5	CASGLPGDSGKTSSYNEQFF
TRBJ2-1	TRBV20-1	CSAGGRDNEQFF
TRBJ2-3	TRBV11-3	CASSPRGGGGDTQYF
TRBJ2-1	TRBV24-1	CATRGLKGANEQFF
TRBJ2-1	TRBV24-1	CATSGLVENEQFF
TRBJ2-1	TRBV9	CASSPVGTSGSNEQFF